The source of this T cell receptor (beta chain) is a study of CD8 T cells in Susac syndrome. Study results and limitations: Within total CD8+ repertoires, more than 15 Susac-specific public clones were found, and within CD8+ TEMRA repertoires, five. Among people with Susac, CD8+ clonal expansion was greatest in TEMRA cells and active patients.

Per germline, CDR1 SQVTM and CDR2 ANQGSEA. This CDR3 has 13 amino acids. V shed 7 bases and J shed 5 bases, with 14 bases lying between them. Random hexamers primed reverse transcription of roughly 0.5 to 1 ug RNA. Across 54 Vbeta and 13 Jbeta, immunoSEQ multiplex PCR amplified TCR beta CDR3. MiXCR was run by TCRdb on the immunoSEQ multiplex PCR reads, yielding one entry per CDR3 protein. The sample lists 95,000 to 150,000 distinct CDR3 sequences, roughly 94% occurring once. Notes on this clonotype: What it binds is unknown.

TEMRA cells were FACS-enriched, with CD8+ and CD4+ T cells isolated negatively. The sequenced sample consisted of CD8+ T cells from PBMCs. The gene calls are TRBV29-1 and TRBJ2-2; no definite D call. The sequence came from a human donor with Susac syndrome. The CDR3 sequence is CSAPDRLTGELFF. The CDR3 DNA sequence: TGCAGCGCCCCGGACCGTTTAACCGGGGAGCTGTTTTTT.